These 24 T cell receptor beta chains originate from one sample sequenced in a study of T-cell reconstitution after alpha-beta-depleted transplantation in children. Library preparation (for TCRbeta) was performed with unique molecular identifiers. Using its own MiXCR run on the PCR reads, TCRdb lists one record per CDR3 protein. The sample has 500,000 to 750,000 distinct CDR3 sequences, roughly 13% seen once; the top ten hold 2.2%. Specimen: PBMCs, mostly from graft donor cells, collected 360 days after TCRalphabeta/CD19-depleted stem cell transplant. These receptor sequences come from a male patient between 5 and 17 years old who had a stem cell transplant for acute myeloid leukemia, so the T cells may come from the graft donor.

This clonotype was seen more than once but under ten times. V usage is TRBV7-2 and J usage is TRBJ2-3, with 8 bases lining up with TRBD2. J lost 9 bases, V lost 1 base, and 6 bases had no gene match. The CDR3 is 14 amino acids. Germline CDR1 and CDR2: SGHTA and FQGNSA. In DNA form, the CDR3 reads TGTGCCAGCAGCTTAGTCCGGGAGGGAAGGACGCAGTATTTT. Protein sequence: CASSLVREGRTQYF.

This clonotype has just a few counts. The chain joins TRBV20-1 to TRBJ2-3, with TRBD2 matching over 8 bases. Germline lookup yields CDR1 DFQATT and CDR2 SNEGSKA (reference sequence). The V segment lost 4 bases and the J segment 0 bases; nucleotides outside the gene matches: 3. The CDR3 runs to 14 residues. CDR3 sequence (DNA): TGCAGTGCTACCTCTAGCGGGAGCACAGATACGCAGTATTTT. This codes for CSATSSGSTDTQYF.

This clonotype was observed many times. The rearrangement uses TRBV6-2 or TRBV6-3 and TRBJ1-4, with TRBD1 matching 8 bases. Germline CDR1 reads MNHEY; CDR2 reads SVGEGT. The V and J ends lost 2 bases and 8 bases, in that order; junction bases with no gene match: 4. This CDR3 spans 14 amino acids. This CDR3 reads CASSYGGQDEKLFF. As DNA, the CDR3 is TGTGCCAGCAGTTACGGGGGACAGGACGAAAAACTGTTTTTT.

The chain recombines TRBV28 with TRBJ2-1; 12 bases agree with TRBD2. CDR1 MDHEN and CDR2 SYDVKM come from the germline V gene. The length of the CDR3 is 15 residues. Losses at the gene ends were 5 bases for V and 7 bases for J; bases not matched to a gene: 6. The CDR3 nucleotides read TGTGCCAGCAGTGCTCGGACTAGCGGGGAAAATGAGCAGTTCTTC. Protein product: CASSARTSGENEQFF.

Regarding this clonotype: This sequence may be a read error, since a much larger clone differs from it by one base. As the CDR3 is not closed by the conserved phenylalanine or tryptophan, this likely results from a read error. V is TRBV20-1 and J is TRBJ2-7; D gene uncertain. Trimming shortened V by 5 bases and J by 4 bases, and 9 bases separated the two germline ends. The CDR3 is 11 amino acids. The germline CDR1 and CDR2 sequences are DFQATT and SNEGSKA (reference sequence). The CDR3: CSAGMGYEQYS. Written as DNA, the CDR3 is TGCAGTGCTGGGATGGGTTACGAGCAGTACTCC.

This chain uses TRBV20-1 with TRBJ1-2; D unresolved. V lost 3 bases and J lost 4, with 12 bases in between. CDR1 DFQATT and CDR2 SNEGSKA come from the germline V gene (reference sequence). CDR3 length: 13 residues. CDR3 protein: CSASEGSTYGYTF. For the CDR3, the DNA is TGCAGTGCTAGTGAGGGTTCCACCTATGGCTACACCTTC.

This clonotype occurred many times. V and J are TRBV14 and TRBJ2-2, with D tentatively TRBD1 (6 bases). Trimming left V 1 base short and J 1 base short, with 7 bases between. The germline V gene has CDR1 SGHDN and CDR2 FVKESK. The CDR3 has 15 residues. The DNA for the CDR3 is TGTGCCAGCAGCCAAGTCAGGGGGAACACCGGGGAGCTGTTTTTT. This codes for CASSQVRGNTGELFF.

This clonotype was found a few times. This chain joins TRBV9 and TRBJ2-5; the D gene is possibly TRBD1 (6 bases). V was clipped by 2 bases and J by 0 bases, with 11 bases between them. The V gene's germline CDR1 is SGDLS and CDR2 YYNGEE. CDR3 length: 15 amino acids. CDR3 DNA sequence: TGTGCCAGCAGCGTGTACGGACAGAACCAAGAGACCCAGTACTTC. Amino acids: CASSVYGQNQETQYF.

This clonotype was recorded a few times. The chain carries TRBV15 and TRBJ2-1; maybe TRBD2 (6 bases). This CDR3 is 17 amino acids long. V was trimmed by 0 bases and J by 0 bases, leaving 12 bases between them. The germline gives CDR1 LNHNV, CDR2 YYDKDF (reference sequence). The chain's CDR3 is CATSRDSPGDSYNEQFF. The DNA for the CDR3 is TGTGCCACCAGCAGAGATTCCCCGGGGGACTCCTACAATGAGCAGTTCTTC.

The J gene is TRBJ1-5, the V gene TRBV10-3; D unresolved. CDR3 size: 12 residues. Germline CDR1 and CDR2: ENHRY and SYGVKD. Trimming pared 4 bases from V and 2 bases from J, leaving 3 bases between. This chain's CDR3 is CAISVGNQPQHF. The DNA of the CDR3 is TGTGCCATCAGTGTTGGCAATCAGCCCCAGCATTTT.

This clonotype has only a few counts. The V call is TRBV2, the J call TRBJ1-1; D gene ambiguous. Germline CDR1 reads SNHLY; CDR2 reads FYNNEI. This CDR3 spans 13 amino acids. The V end was cut by 5 bases, the J end by 4 bases, with 11 bases between. CDR3 protein: CASSLVASTEAFF. For the CDR3, the DNA is TGTGCCAGCAGTCTTGTCGCGAGCACTGAAGCTTTCTTT. Combining the CDR3 with reference TRBV2 and TRBJ1-1 gives the whole variable domain EPEVTQTPSHQVTQMGQEVILRCVPISNHLYFYWYRQILGQKVEFLVSFYNNEISEKSEIFDDQFSVERPDGSNFTLKIRSTKLEDSAMYFCASSLVASTEAFFGQGTRLTVV.

The CDR3 bases are TGTGCCAGCAGTTTTGCGGCGGGAGTAGGGCGCTCCTACGAGCAGTACTTC. Translated, it gives CASSFAAGVGRSYEQYF. The J gene is TRBJ2-7, the V gene TRBV12-3 or TRBV12-4, with 7 bases that match TRBD2. V shed 3 bases and J 0 bases; nucleotides not matched to a gene: 11. The CDR3 extends over 17 amino acids.

The chain carries TRBV28 and TRBJ2-1, with D possibly TRBD2 on 6 matching bases. Germline CDR1 reads MDHEN; CDR2 reads SYDVKM. The CDR3 loop spans 15 amino acids. The germline V and J ends were trimmed by 3 bases and 5 bases, with 14 bases remaining between them. DNA of the CDR3: TGTGCCAGCAGTTTGGACGGGAGTGACCACAATGAGCAGTTCTTC. It codes for CASSLDGSDHNEQFF.

This clonotype was observed a single time. The chain recombines TRBV20-1 with TRBJ2-3; D ambiguous. V lost 5 bases, J lost 6 bases, and 12 bases lay in between. The germline CDR1 and CDR2 sequences are DFQATT and SNEGSKA (reference sequence). The CDR3 consists of 12 residues. CDR3 region: CSAAEPWDTQYF. The CDR3 DNA sequence: TGCAGTGCTGCGGAGCCCTGGGATACGCAGTATTTT.

The V and J genes are TRBV5-1 and TRBJ2-1, with D tentatively TRBD1 (6 bases). Trimming left V 1 base short and J 3 bases short, with 11 bases between. The CDR3 has 15 amino acids. CDR1 is SGHRS, CDR2 YFSETQ, per germline. The CDR3 DNA is TGCGCCAGCAGCTTGACAGGGAAGGGCTACAATGAGCAGTTCTTC. Translating gives CASSLTGKGYNEQFF.

This chain uses TRBV3-1 with TRBJ2-5, with 7 bases aligning to TRBD1. Unmatched junction bases numbered 3, after V lost 0 bases and J lost 5 bases. Per the germline V gene, CDR1 is LGHDT and CDR2 is YNNKEL (reference sequence). The CDR3 covers 14 residues. As DNA, the CDR3 is TGTGCCAGCAGCCAAGAGGGCAGGGGGGAGACCCAGTACTTC. It is translated as CASSQEGRGETQYF.

This clonotype has only a few counts. This sequence joins TRBV7-9 and TRBJ2-7; TRBD2 is a possible D gene (7 bases). Germline-derived CDR1 and CDR2 are SEHNR and FQNEAQ (reference sequence). The V and J ends lost 5 bases and 3 bases respectively, with 20 bases between them. This CDR3 contains 16 residues. The CDR3 bases are TGTGCCAGCAGCAATGGGCGGGGGCGTCTAGGCTACGAGCAGTACTTC. It specifies CASSNGRGRLGYEQYF.

The CDR3, as DNA: TGTGCCAGCAGTTTATCCCCAGGGAACAATCAGCCCCAGCATTTT. Translated: CASSLSPGNNQPQHF. The chain links TRBV28 to TRBJ1-5; TRBD1 might be the D (5 bases). Trimming removed 1 base at V and 3 bases at J, with 10 bases between. This CDR3 is 15 amino acids long. Looked up from germline, CDR1 is MDHEN and CDR2 is SYDVKM.

This clonotype was seen a few times. The gene calls are TRBV12-3 or TRBV12-4 and TRBJ2-1; 7 nucleotides match TRBD2. The J segment lost 3 bases and the V segment lost 0 bases, leaving 11 bases of the junction unmatched. The CDR3 covers 18 residues. CDR3 sequence: CASSLALGGAQCYNEQFF. The DNA for the CDR3 is TGTGCCAGCAGTTTAGCGCTGGGAGGGGCCCAATGCTACAATGAGCAGTTCTTC.

This chain joins TRBV7-9 and TRBJ2-7; perhaps TRBD2 as D (7 bases). V shed 7 bases and J shed 3 bases, with 16 bases lying between them. Germline V gives CDR1 SEHNR, CDR2 FQNEAQ (reference sequence). This CDR3 has 14 amino acids. The CDR3 sequence: CASTLGASGYEQYF. CDR3 nucleotide sequence: TGTGCCAGCACCCTGGGGGCTAGCGGCTACGAGCAGTACTTC.

This clonotype was seen only a few times. The chain couples TRBV11-2 to TRBJ2-2; 9 bases match TRBD2. V was pared by 5 bases and J by 0 bases, with 10 bases of the junction left unmatched. Germline V gene lookup returns CDR1 SGHAT and CDR2 FQNNGV. The CDR3 totals 18 residues. The CDR3 loop reads CASSPYRSGRSNTGELFF. The CDR3 region has the DNA TGTGCCAGCAGCCCCTACCGAAGCGGGAGGTCGAACACCGGGGAGCTGTTTTTT. The full variable domain, its missing parts supplied by reference TRBV11-2 and TRBJ2-2, is EAGVAQSPRYKIIEKRQSVAFWCNPISGHATLYWYQQILGQGPKLLIQFQNNGVVDDSQLPKDRFSAERLKGVDSTLKIQPAKLEDSAVYLCASSPYRSGRSNTGELFFGEGSRLTVL.

This clonotype showed up just once. The chain has TRBV5-1 and TRBJ2-7; the match to TRBD2 covers 7 bases. V trimming: 0 bases; J trimming: 4 bases; junction bases outside the gene matches: 10. CDR3 length equals 16 residues. Per the germline V gene, CDR1 is SGHRS and CDR2 is YFSETQ. CDR3: CASSLARALGGYEQYF. CDR3 bases: TGCGCCAGCAGCTTGGCTCGTGCCCTCGGGGGGTACGAGCAGTACTTC.

This clonotype occurred many times. The chain joins TRBV7-3 to TRBJ2-3; D is ambiguous. V was trimmed by 2 bases and J by 6 bases, leaving 6 bases between them. The germline V gene has CDR1 SGHTA and CDR2 FQGTGA. The CDR3 extends over 12 amino acids. The CDR3 DNA reads TGTGCCAGCAGCTTATCTCTTGATACGCAGTATTTT. Translated, it gives CASSLSLDTQYF.

This clonotype showed up just once. V usage is TRBV20-1 and J usage is TRBJ2-4; TRBD1 aligns across 9 bases. Losses at the gene ends were 8 bases for V and 0 bases for J; bases not matched to a gene: 11. CDR3 length: 16 residues. Germline V CDR1 and CDR2: DFQATT, SNEGSKA (reference sequence). CDR3 amino acids: CSPLDRQGEAKNIQYF. The CDR3 nucleotides are TGCAGTCCATTAGATCGACAGGGGGAAGCCAAAAACATTCAGTACTTC.